These 20 T cell receptor beta chains came from one sample sequenced in a study of glioma-infiltrating T cells. The iRepertoire nested amplicon-rescue multiplex PCR amplified TCR alpha and beta CDR3s from RNA. TCRdb itself ran the multiplex PCR reads through MiXCR, one entry per CDR3 protein. The sample records 400,000 or so distinct CDR3 sequences, 41% being singletons. What was sequenced was glioma tissue, nonneoplastic brain tissue, or PBMCs (not recorded which). Receptor source: a human donor with low-grade glioma or glioblastoma, undergoing nonglioma brain surgery, or in good health (not recorded which).

V gene TRBV6-6 combines with J gene TRBJ2-1, with 8 bases matching TRBD1. CDR1 MNHNY and CDR2 SVGAGI come from the germline V gene (reference sequence). V trimming: 6 bases; J trimming: 2 bases; junction bases outside the gene matches: 12. This CDR3 spans 17 amino acids. This CDR3 reads CASSHTPGQVAYNEQFF. In DNA form, the CDR3 reads TGTGCCAGCAGCCACACCCCGGGACAGGTCGCCTACAATGAGCAGTTCTTC.

This chain connects TRBV28 to TRBJ2-7; D is unclear. The CDR3 totals 12 residues. Germline CDR1 is MDHEN and CDR2 is SYDVKM. V was trimmed by 8 bases and J by 3 bases, leaving 11 bases between them. CDR3 loop: CASVSYSYEQYF. As DNA, the CDR3 is TGTGCCAGCGTATCGTACAGCTACGAGCAGTACTTC.

This clonotype has just one count. This may stem from a read error, because a much larger clone lies one nucleotide away. V gene TRBV20-1 combines with J gene TRBJ1-5; 8 positions match TRBD1. V was clipped by 0 bases and J by 5 bases; unmatched bases: 12. This CDR3 contains 17 residues. CDR1 is DFQATT and CDR2 is SNEGSKA in the germline V gene (reference sequence). The CDR3 DNA sequence: TGCAGTGCTAGAGATCCCTCCGACAGGGGTGGCTATCAGCCCCAGCATTTT. Translation: CSARDPSDRGGYQPQHF.

This chain links TRBV20-1 with TRBJ1-1; D is unresolved. CDR1 and CDR2 (germline): DFQATT, SNEGSKA (reference sequence). The V gene lost 7 bases and the J gene lost 0 bases, with 12 bases spanning the gap. This CDR3 has 13 residues. CDR3 bases: TGCAGTGAAACAGTGCCCTTGAACACTGAAGCTTTCTTT. Protein sequence: CSETVPLNTEAFF.

This clonotype was observed a few times. The V gene is TRBV15, the J gene TRBJ1-6; D perhaps matches TRBD1 (6 bases). This CDR3 contains 16 residues. The germline V gene has CDR1 LNHNV and CDR2 YYDKDF (reference sequence). The germline V and J ends were trimmed by 4 bases and 2 bases, with 12 bases remaining between them. CDR3 coding DNA: TGTGCCACCAGCAATCCGAAGGGGGCCTATAATTCACCCCTCCACTTT. This encodes CATSNPKGAYNSPLHF. The complete variable domain, with remaining parts taken from reference TRBV15 and TRBJ1-6, reads DAMVIQNPRYQVTQFGKPVTLSCSQTLNHNVMYWYQQKSSQAPKLLFHYYDKDFNNEADTPDNFQSRRPNTSFCFLDIRSPGLGDTAMYLCATSNPKGAYNSPLHFGNGTRLTVT.

At least ten counts were recorded for this clonotype. V usage is TRBV27 and J usage is TRBJ2-7; tentatively, D is TRBD1 (6 bases). The CDR3 extends over 13 amino acids. Looked up from germline, CDR1 is MNHEY and CDR2 is SMNVEV (reference sequence). V was shortened by 5 bases and J by 2 bases, with 10 bases between the two germline ends. The CDR3 DNA follows: TGTGCCAGCAGTCCGGGACACACCTACGAGCAGTACTTC. Protein: CASSPGHTYEQYF.

Turning to this clonotype: The CDR3 carries no conserved terminal phenylalanine or tryptophan, so it likely arises from a read error. This rearrangement joins TRBV27 to TRBJ1-1; D gene unclear. Trimming cost V 5 bases and J 7 bases, with 11 bases left between them. The germline V gene encodes CDR1 MNHEY and CDR2 SMNVEV (reference sequence). This CDR3 region has 12 residues. Here the CDR3 DNA reads TGTGCCAGCAGTCTCCTACAGTTTGAAGCTTTCCTT. The encoded protein is CASSLLQFEAFL.

V gene TRBV6-1 combines with J gene TRBJ2-4; 11 nucleotides align to TRBD2. The CDR3 has 15 amino acids. The J segment lost 9 bases and the V segment lost 5 bases, leaving 9 bases of the junction unmatched. Germline V gives CDR1 MNHNS, CDR2 SASEGT. The CDR3: CASSSLAGARGIQYF. CDR3 bases: TGTGCCAGCAGTTCACTAGCGGGGGCCCGTGGCATTCAGTACTTC.

This clonotype was seen a handful of times. CDR3 residues: CASSQDGLAGYSTDTQYF. In DNA form, the CDR3 reads TGCGCCAGCAGCCAAGATGGGCTAGCGGGATACAGCACAGATACGCAGTATTTT. The chain couples TRBV4-3 to TRBJ2-3, with 9 bases matching TRBD2. CDR1 LGHNA and CDR2 YSLEER come from the germline V gene. J gave up 0 bases and V 0 bases, and 7 bases lay outside the gene matches. CDR3 size: 18 residues.

This clonotype appeared many times. This sequence joins TRBV20-1 and TRBJ2-5, with D tentatively TRBD1 (5 bases). The germline V gene has CDR1 DFQATT and CDR2 SNEGSKA (reference sequence). The germline V and J ends were trimmed by 3 bases and 4 bases, with 9 bases remaining between them. CDR3 size: 12 residues. The CDR3 loop is CSASTQGETQYF. The DNA of the CDR3 is TGCAGTGCTAGTACCCAGGGAGAGACCCAGTACTTC.

This clonotype appeared once. This chain uses TRBV27 with TRBJ2-7, with a weak D call TRBD1 (5 bases). Trimming stripped 5 bases from V and 1 base from J, with 15 bases between. CDR3 length equals 15 residues. The germline V gene encodes CDR1 MNHEY and CDR2 SMNVEV (reference sequence). The CDR3 region has the DNA TGTGCCAGCAGTAAAGACAGACATTGGTCCTACGAGCAGTACTTC. It specifies CASSKDRHWSYEQYF.

In its sample, this clonotype was seen many times. The chain joins TRBV10-3 to TRBJ2-1, with 12 nucleotides matching TRBD2. The CDR3 is made up of 13 amino acids. The J segment lost 6 bases and the V segment lost 10 bases, leaving 4 bases of the junction unmatched. Germline CDR1 and CDR2: ENHRY and SYGVKD. CDR3 DNA: TGTGCCACACCGGGACTAGCGGGCAATGAGCAGTTCTTC. This gives the protein CATPGLAGNEQFF.

Ten or more counts support this clonotype. V and J are TRBV28 and TRBJ2-1, with D possibly TRBD2 on 6 matching bases. Germline CDR1 MDHEN, CDR2 SYDVKM. Trimming removed 7 bases at V and 3 bases at J, with 19 bases between. This CDR3 has 16 residues. CDR3 bases: TGTGCCAGCAATTCCCGCGGGGCGGGGCACTACAATGAGCAGTTCTTC. Protein: CASNSRGAGHYNEQFF. Complete variable domain (other parts from reference TRBV28 and TRBJ2-1): DVKVTQSSRYLVKRTGEKVFLECVQDMDHENMFWYRQDPGLGLRLIYFSYDVKMKEKGDIPEGYSVSREKKERFSLILESASTNQTSMYLCASNSRGAGHYNEQFFGPGTRLTVL.

Points on this clonotype: A junction end diverges from the germline sequence, so it may reflect a read error. The chain joins TRBV6-2 or TRBV6-3 to TRBJ2-2; D gene uncertain. Germline CDR1 MNHEY, CDR2 SVGEGT. The length of the CDR3 is 15 residues. The CDR3 nucleotides read TGCGCCAGCAGACAACCCCGCGCGAACACCGGGGAGCTGTTTTTT. Its translation: CASRQPRANTGELFF.

This sequence joins TRBV28 and TRBJ2-5, with 11 bases lining up with TRBD1. This CDR3 contains 14 residues. Germline V gene data show CDR1 as MDHEN and CDR2 as SYDVKM. Losses at the gene ends were 6 bases for V and 5 bases for J; bases not matched to a gene: 5. The CDR3 nucleotides read TGTGCCAGCAGAGGGACAGGGGGGGATGAGACCCAGTACTTC. This encodes CASRGTGGDETQYF.

On this clonotype itself: Compared with germline, one end of the junction differs, possibly owing to a read error. The chain is built from TRBV20-1 and TRBJ1-5, with D possibly being TRBD1 (6 bases). The CDR3 runs to 14 residues. Per germline, CDR1 DFQATT and CDR2 SNEGSKA (reference sequence). The CDR3 sequence: CSARLVVPQGPKHF. The CDR3 coding sequence is TGCAGTGCTAGACTAGTTGTCCCCCAGGGGCCCAAGCATTTT.

The sample holds a few counts of this clonotype. The chain couples TRBV24-1 to TRBJ2-1; 10 bases line up with TRBD1. The CDR3 length is 15 residues. The germline CDR1 and CDR2 sequences are KGHDR and SFDVKD. V shed 7 bases and J 3 bases; nucleotides not matched to a gene: 5. CDR3 region: CATRAGTGDYNEQFF. CDR3 DNA sequence: TGTGCCACCAGGGCCGGGACAGGGGACTACAATGAGCAGTTCTTC.

This clonotype was detected many times. CDR3 protein: CASSLSANPSYEQYF. CDR3 sequence (DNA): TGTGCCAGCAGTTTATCAGCTAACCCGTCCTACGAGCAGTACTTC. This chain uses TRBV27 with TRBJ2-7; D uncertain. The CDR3 sequence is 15 residues long. The ends were cut back, 0 bases at V and 1 base at J, with 10 bases in the middle. Germline lookup yields CDR1 MNHEY and CDR2 SMNVEV (reference sequence).

This chain uses TRBV6-1 with TRBJ1-4; D is perhaps TRBD1 (6 bases). CDR3 length equals 16 residues. Germline CDR1 is MNHNS and CDR2 is SASEGT. Between the trimmed V and J ends, which lost 0 bases and 8 bases, there was a span of 16 bases. CDR3 bases: TGTGCCAGCAGTGAAGCGCTTTGGGGGCCTCTGGAAAAACTGTTTTTT. Protein product: CASSEALWGPLEKLFF.

The CDR3 loop is CASSFGGWDSGANVLTF. The CDR3 coding sequence is TGTGCCAGCAGTTTTGGGGGCTGGGACTCTGGGGCCAACGTCCTGACTTTC. This chain joins TRBV28 and TRBJ2-6; tentatively, D is TRBD1 (6 bases). The V and J ends lost 3 bases and 0 bases respectively, with 12 bases between them. Germline values: CDR1 MDHEN, CDR2 SYDVKM. This CDR3 has 17 amino acids.